This passage covers 21 T cell receptor beta chains from one sample sequenced in a study of T cells in localized non-small cell lung cancer (dated by TCRdb to 2020 to 2022). The library was produced with the immunoSEQ multiplex PCR assay. Drawn from immuneACCESS, this table holds only the in-frame rearrangements with V and J called that TCRdb kept. Clones are partly lost; checked studies trace under half to an unresolved V gene and leave the rest unexplained. The sample table shows around 94,000 clones, and roughly 87% are seen once. Roughly 15% of the sample belongs to the ten largest clones. Sequences were derived from peripheral blood, sampled before any cancer treatment. The receptors were sampled from a man aged 35 to 69 with stage I squamous cell lung carcinoma.

The chain has TRBV6-5 and TRBJ1-6; D gene uncertain. The V and J ends lost 6 bases and 11 bases respectively, with 20 bases between them. The CDR3 length is 15 residues. Germline loops: CDR1 MNHEY, CDR2 SVGAGI. The CDR3 sequence is CASRVFSGVDTPLHF. In DNA form, the CDR3 reads TGTGCCAGCAGGGTTTTCTCAGGTGTCGATACACCCCTCCACTTT.

V gene TRBV18 combines with J gene TRBJ1-2, with D tentatively TRBD1 (6 bases). The CDR3 has 14 amino acids. Germline V lookup: CDR1 KGHSH, CDR2 LQKENI. Trimming shortened V by 5 bases and J by 6 bases, and 16 bases separated the two germline ends. The CDR3 loop is CASSETGTNHGYTF. For the CDR3, the DNA is TGTGCCAGCTCAGAGACCGGGACAAATCATGGCTACACCTTC. Full variable domain (rest looked up from reference TRBV18 and TRBJ1-2): NAGVMQNPRHLVRRRGQEARLRCSPMKGHSHVYWYRQLPEEGLKFMVYLQKENIIDESGMPKERFSAEFPKEGPSILRIQQVVRGDSAAYFCASSETGTNHGYTFGSGTRLTVV.

The chain joins TRBV7-9 to TRBJ1-6; D is unclear. With 3 bases removed from V and 10 bases from J, the gap between germline ends came to 13 bases. The germline V gene has CDR1 SEHNR and CDR2 FQNEAQ (reference sequence). The CDR3 sequence is 14 residues long. CDR3 protein: CASSLNQIRSPLHF. In DNA form, the CDR3 reads TGTGCCAGCAGCTTGAACCAAATAAGGTCACCCCTCCACTTT.

This chain links TRBV5-6 with TRBJ2-4, with D perhaps TRBD1 (5 bases). The germline V gene encodes CDR1 SGHDT and CDR2 YYEEEE. Between the trimmed V and J ends, which lost 1 base and 0 bases, there was a span of 14 bases. The CDR3 totals 17 residues. The CDR3 protein is CASSLYGAGLAKNIQYF. The CDR3 DNA is TGTGCCAGCAGCTTGTATGGGGCAGGGCTAGCCAAAAACATTCAGTACTTC.

V usage is TRBV10-3 and J usage is TRBJ1-2; D gene unclear. This CDR3 is 13 amino acids long. Trimming cost V 10 bases and J 4 bases, with 16 bases left between them. Per germline, CDR1 ENHRY and CDR2 SYGVKD. The CDR3 nucleotides are TGTGCCACTCACCGACGGGCGGGCTATGGCTACACCTTC. It specifies CATHRRAGYGYTF.

The V call is TRBV5-1, the J call TRBJ1-2; 8 bases are a match to TRBD1. In germline, CDR1 is SGHRS, CDR2 YFSETQ. The junction had 8 bases not matched to a gene; V was cut back by 4 bases and J by 0 bases. This CDR3 is 16 amino acids long. CDR3 nucleotide sequence: TGCGCCAGCAGCCGACAGGGGCTTCCAGCTAACTATGGCTACACCTTC. Protein product: CASSRQGLPANYGYTF.

This chain uses TRBV9 with TRBJ2-2, with unresolved D. Per germline, CDR1 SGDLS and CDR2 YYNGEE. This CDR3 spans 16 amino acids. V lost 0 bases, J lost 1 base, and 10 bases lay in between. In DNA, the CDR3 is TGTGCCAGCAGCGTAGGCAATTTAGGGAACACCGGGGAGCTGTTTTTT. Its translation: CASSVGNLGNTGELFF. The full variable domain, its missing parts supplied by reference TRBV9 and TRBJ2-2, is DSGVTQTPKHLITATGQRVTLRCSPRSGDLSVYWYQQSLDQGLQFLIQYYNGEERAKGNILERFSAQQFPDLHSELNLSSLELGDSALYFCASSVGNLGNTGELFFGEGSRLTVL.

The CDR3 DNA is TGTGCCAGCAGCGTAGCTAGGACCCTGTCCACAGATACGCAGTATTTT. Translation: CASSVARTLSTDTQYF. V is TRBV9 and J is TRBJ2-3, with D uncertain. This CDR3 spans 16 amino acids. Between the trimmed V and J ends, which lost 0 bases and 2 bases, there was a span of 13 bases. Germline V CDR1 and CDR2: SGDLS, YYNGEE.

This clone was observed a single time. Other nucleotide sequences in the sample specify the same CDR3. CDR3 in DNA: TGTGCCAGCAGTGGTGGGGGGCAACAAGAGACCCAGTACTTC. Translating it yields CASSGGGQQETQYF. This chain joins TRBV6-1 and TRBJ2-5; D tentatively reads TRBD1 or TRBD2 (6 bases each). Germline-derived CDR1 and CDR2 are MNHNS and SASEGT. V was pared by 4 bases and J by 2 bases, with 11 bases between. This CDR3 contains 14 residues.

This sequence joins TRBV27 and TRBJ2-4; TRBD2 aligns across 10 bases. The germline V gene has CDR1 MNHEY and CDR2 SMNVEV (reference sequence). J lost 7 bases, V lost 9 bases, and 15 bases had no gene match. The CDR3 extends over 16 amino acids. The chain's CDR3 is CASSRRSGGVRNIQYF. The CDR3 bases are TGTGCCAGTTCGAGGAGGAGCGGGGGGGTGAGGAACATTCAGTACTTC.

The gene calls are TRBV6-1 and TRBJ1-1, with unresolved D. V gave up 6 bases and J gave up 4 bases, with 18 bases separating them. Germline values: CDR1 MNHNS, CDR2 SASEGT. The CDR3 consists of 15 residues. CDR3 coding DNA: TGTGCCAGCAGACCCCCATGGGGAGGGTCCACTGAAGCTTTCTTT. Translated: CASRPPWGGSTEAFF.

The chain links TRBV5-8 to TRBJ1-5; D is undetermined. Trimming cost V 2 bases and J 7 bases, with 13 bases left between them. CDR3 length equals 14 residues. Per germline, CDR1 SGHTS and CDR2 YDEGEE. The CDR3 protein is CASSFGVLNQPQHF. The CDR3 DNA sequence: TGTGCCAGCAGCTTCGGGGTCCTCAACCAGCCCCAGCATTTT.

The chain employs TRBV9 and TRBJ2-2, with no clear D. This CDR3 region has 12 residues. V lost 3 bases, J lost 6 bases, and 6 bases lay in between. Germline assignment: CDR1 SGDLS and CDR2 YYNGEE. This CDR3 is CASSADAGELFF. The CDR3 nucleotides read TGTGCCAGCAGCGCGGATGCCGGGGAGCTGTTTTTT.

The chain joins TRBV6-1 to TRBJ1-5, with TRBD1 as a possible D gene (5 bases). Germline V gives CDR1 MNHNS, CDR2 SASEGT. V lost 5 bases and J lost 6, with 11 bases in between. CDR3 length: 13 residues. The CDR3 DNA follows: TGTGCCAGCAGTCCCCAAAGGGGTCAGCCCCAGCATTTT. Its protein product is CASSPQRGQPQHF.

This sequence joins TRBV18 and TRBJ1-4; TRBD1 matches at 11 bases. V gave up 3 bases and J gave up 8 bases; unmatched junction bases: 5. In germline, CDR1 is KGHSH, CDR2 LQKENI. This CDR3 region has 15 residues. The DNA for the CDR3 is TGTGCCAGCTCACCCGGACAGGGGGCCCGCGAAAAACTGTTTTTT. Its translation is CASSPGQGAREKLFF.

The chain joins TRBV27 to TRBJ1-6, with 9 positions matching TRBD1. Germline CDR1 and CDR2: MNHEY and SMNVEV (reference sequence). The CDR3 has 17 amino acids. V trimming: 4 bases; J trimming: 10 bases; junction bases outside the gene matches: 14. In nucleotides, the CDR3 is TGTGCCAGCAGTTCCCCCACTTCGGACAGGGGAGCCTCACCCCTCCACTTT. It yields the protein CASSSPTSDRGASPLHF.

The chain couples TRBV4-2 to TRBJ2-3; D is possibly TRBD1 (5 bases). The germline gives CDR1 LGHNA, CDR2 YNFKEQ. The CDR3 extends over 14 amino acids. V dropped 5 bases and J dropped 4 bases, with 13 bases sitting between them. CDR3 in amino acids: CASSLSGSPDTQYF. The CDR3 DNA reads as TGTGCCAGCAGCTTATCAGGGTCCCCAGATACGCAGTATTTT.

The CDR3 nucleotides are TGTGCCAGCAGGCCCCCCCCGGGGGGCGCCGGATCACCCCTCCACTTT. Amino acid sequence: CASRPPPGGAGSPLHF. The gene calls are TRBV2 and TRBJ1-6; maybe TRBD1 (6 bases). V lost 6 bases and J 10 bases, leaving 22 bases between the germline ends. Germline V gene sequence: CDR1 SNHLY, CDR2 FYNNEI. CDR3 length equals 16 residues.

This clone has only a few counts. The J gene is TRBJ2-3, the V gene TRBV29-1; no reliable D call. Trimming stripped 5 bases from V and 0 bases from J, with 3 bases between. This CDR3 has 11 residues. CDR1 SQVTM and CDR2 ANQGSEA come from the germline V gene. The CDR3 loop reads CSVRSTDTQYF. Here the CDR3 DNA reads TGCAGCGTTCGTAGCACAGATACGCAGTATTTT.

This clone has just one count. The J gene is TRBJ2-2, the V gene TRBV27; TRBD1 aligns across 8 bases. Germline CDR1 and CDR2: MNHEY and SMNVEV (reference sequence). CDR3 length equals 17 residues. V trimming: 4 bases; J trimming: 7 bases; junction bases outside the gene matches: 14. The CDR3 nucleotides read TGTGCCAGCAGTTCCGCAACACAGGGGGGACGAAGCGGGGAGCTGTTTTTT. Translation gives CASSSATQGGRSGELFF.

Concerning this clone: A junction boundary mismatches the germline segment, possibly from a read error. V gene TRBV7-8 combines with J gene TRBJ1-2; D call uncertain. This CDR3 is built from 13 residues. Per the germline V gene, CDR1 is SGHVS and CDR2 is FQNEAQ. DNA of the CDR3: TGTGCCAGCAGCTTGACGTCCCGGGGAGATCTCGCCTTC. Residues: CASSLTSRGDLAF. Combining the CDR3 with reference TRBV7-8 and TRBJ1-2 gives the whole variable domain GAGVSQSPRYKVAKRGQDVALRCDPISGHVSLFWYQQALGQGPEFLTYFQNEAQLDKSGLPSDRFFAERPEGSVSTLKIQRTQQEDSAVYLCASSLTSRGDLAFGSGTRLTVV.